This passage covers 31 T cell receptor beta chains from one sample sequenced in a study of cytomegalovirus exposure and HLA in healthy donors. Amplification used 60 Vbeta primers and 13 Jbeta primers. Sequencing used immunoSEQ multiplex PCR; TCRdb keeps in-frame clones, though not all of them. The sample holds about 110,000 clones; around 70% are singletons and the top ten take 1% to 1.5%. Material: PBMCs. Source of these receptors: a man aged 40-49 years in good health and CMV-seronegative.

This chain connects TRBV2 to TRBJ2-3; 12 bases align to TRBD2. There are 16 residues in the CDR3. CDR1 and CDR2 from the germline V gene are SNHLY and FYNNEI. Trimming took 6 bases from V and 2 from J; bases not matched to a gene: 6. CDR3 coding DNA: TGTGCCAGCAGGAACCGACTAGCGGGGGCCACAGATACGCAGTATTTT. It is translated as CASRNRLAGATDTQYF.

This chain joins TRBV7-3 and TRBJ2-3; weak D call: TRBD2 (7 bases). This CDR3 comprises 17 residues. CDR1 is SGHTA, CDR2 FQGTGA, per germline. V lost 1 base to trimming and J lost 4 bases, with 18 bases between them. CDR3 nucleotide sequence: TGTGCCAGCAGCTTAAACCCCACGTGGGGGGGCCCAGATACGCAGTATTTT. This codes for CASSLNPTWGGPDTQYF.

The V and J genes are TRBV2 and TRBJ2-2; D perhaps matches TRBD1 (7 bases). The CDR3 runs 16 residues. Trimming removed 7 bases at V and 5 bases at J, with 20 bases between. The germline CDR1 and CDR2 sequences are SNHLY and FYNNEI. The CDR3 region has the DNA TGTGCCAGCAAGATGGACTCGACAGGGAGGACCGGGGAGCTGTTTTTT. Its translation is CASKMDSTGRTGELFF.

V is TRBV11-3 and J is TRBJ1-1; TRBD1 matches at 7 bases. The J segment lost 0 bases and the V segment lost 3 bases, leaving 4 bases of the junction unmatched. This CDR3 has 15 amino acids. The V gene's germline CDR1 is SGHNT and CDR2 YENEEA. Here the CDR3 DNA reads TGTGCCAGCAGCTTTACCGGGACAGTGAACACTGAAGCTTTCTTT. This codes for CASSFTGTVNTEAFF.

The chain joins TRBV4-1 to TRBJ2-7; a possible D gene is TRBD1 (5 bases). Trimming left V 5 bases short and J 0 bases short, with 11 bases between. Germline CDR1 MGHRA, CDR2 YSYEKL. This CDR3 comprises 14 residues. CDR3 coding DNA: TGCGCCAGCAGCACACAGGTCAGCTCCTACGAGCAGTACTTC. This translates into CASSTQVSSYEQYF.

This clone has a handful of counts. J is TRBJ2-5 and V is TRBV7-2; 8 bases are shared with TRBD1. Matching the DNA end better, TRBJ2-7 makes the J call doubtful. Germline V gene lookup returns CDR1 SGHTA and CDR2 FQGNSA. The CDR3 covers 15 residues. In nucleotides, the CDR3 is TGTGCCAGCAGCCCCTCCGGGACAGGTCCCCACGAGCAGTACTTC. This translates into CASSPSGTGPHEQYF.

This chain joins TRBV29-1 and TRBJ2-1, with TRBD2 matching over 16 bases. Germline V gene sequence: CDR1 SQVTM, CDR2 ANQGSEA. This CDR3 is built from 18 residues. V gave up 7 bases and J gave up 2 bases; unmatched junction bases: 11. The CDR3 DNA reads TGCAGCGCCCTAGCAGGGACTAGCGGGAGGGGGACCTACAATGAGCAGTTCTTC. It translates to CSALAGTSGRGTYNEQFF.

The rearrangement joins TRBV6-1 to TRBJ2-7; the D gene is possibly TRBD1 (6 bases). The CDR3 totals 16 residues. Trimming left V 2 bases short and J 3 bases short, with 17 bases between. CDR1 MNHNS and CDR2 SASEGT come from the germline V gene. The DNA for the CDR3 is TGTGCCAGCAGTGAAAGACTGGACAGCCAGGTCTACGAGCAGTACTTC. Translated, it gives CASSERLDSQVYEQYF.

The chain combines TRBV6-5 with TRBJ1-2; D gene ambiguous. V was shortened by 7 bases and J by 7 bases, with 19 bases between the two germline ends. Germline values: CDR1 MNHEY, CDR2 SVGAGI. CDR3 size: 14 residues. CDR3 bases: TGTGCCAGCACCAACGGGGTGGGGTCGGGTGGCTACACCTTC. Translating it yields CASTNGVGSGGYTF.

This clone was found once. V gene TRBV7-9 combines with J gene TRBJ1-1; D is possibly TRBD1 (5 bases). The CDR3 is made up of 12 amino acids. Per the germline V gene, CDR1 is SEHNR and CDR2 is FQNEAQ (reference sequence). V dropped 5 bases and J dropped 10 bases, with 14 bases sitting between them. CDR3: CASSPRGLTAFF. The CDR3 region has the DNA TGTGCCAGCAGCCCTAGGGGCCTCACAGCTTTCTTT.

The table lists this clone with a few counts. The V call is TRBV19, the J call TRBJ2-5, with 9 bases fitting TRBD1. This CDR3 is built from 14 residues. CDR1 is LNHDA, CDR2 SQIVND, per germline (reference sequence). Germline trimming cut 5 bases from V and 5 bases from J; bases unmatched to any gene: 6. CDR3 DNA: TGTGCCAGTAGTCCGGGGACAGGGTTTGAGACCCAGTACTTC. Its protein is CASSPGTGFETQYF.

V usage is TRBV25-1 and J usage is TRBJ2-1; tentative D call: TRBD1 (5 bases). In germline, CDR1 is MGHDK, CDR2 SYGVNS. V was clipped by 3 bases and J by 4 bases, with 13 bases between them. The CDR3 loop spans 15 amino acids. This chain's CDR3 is CASSDRVNRYNEQFF. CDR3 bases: TGTGCCAGCAGTGACAGGGTAAATCGGTACAATGAGCAGTTCTTC.

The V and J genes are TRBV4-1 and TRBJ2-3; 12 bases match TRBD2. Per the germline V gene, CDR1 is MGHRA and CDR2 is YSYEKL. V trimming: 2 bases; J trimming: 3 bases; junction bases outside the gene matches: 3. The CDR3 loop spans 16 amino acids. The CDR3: CASSQRTSGETDTQYF. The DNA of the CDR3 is TGCGCCAGCAGCCAAAGGACTAGCGGGGAAACAGATACGCAGTATTTT.

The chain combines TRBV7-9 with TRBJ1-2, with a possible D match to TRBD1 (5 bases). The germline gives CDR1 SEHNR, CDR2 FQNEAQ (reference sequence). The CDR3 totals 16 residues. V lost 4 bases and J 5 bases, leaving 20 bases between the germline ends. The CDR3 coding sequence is TGTGCCAGCAGCTCCGTGCGGGGACGTCGGGGGTATGGCTACACCTTC. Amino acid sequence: CASSSVRGRRGYGYTF.

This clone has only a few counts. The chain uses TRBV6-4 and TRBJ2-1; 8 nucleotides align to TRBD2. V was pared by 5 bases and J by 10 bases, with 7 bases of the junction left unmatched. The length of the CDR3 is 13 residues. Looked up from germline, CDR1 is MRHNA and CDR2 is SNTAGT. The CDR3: CASSILAETEQFF. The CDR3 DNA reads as TGTGCCAGCAGTATACTAGCGGAGACCGAGCAGTTCTTC.

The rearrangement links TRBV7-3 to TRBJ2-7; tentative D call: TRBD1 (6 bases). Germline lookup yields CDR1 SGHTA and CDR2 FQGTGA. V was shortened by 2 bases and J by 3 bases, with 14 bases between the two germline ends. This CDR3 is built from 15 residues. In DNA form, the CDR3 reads TGTGCCAGCAGCTTATCTACAGGGCCCAACTACGAGCAGTACTTC. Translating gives CASSLSTGPNYEQYF.

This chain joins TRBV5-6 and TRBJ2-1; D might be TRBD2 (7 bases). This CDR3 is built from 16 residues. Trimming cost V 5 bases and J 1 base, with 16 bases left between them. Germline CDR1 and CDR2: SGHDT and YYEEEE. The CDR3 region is CASSPLGGGSYNEQFF. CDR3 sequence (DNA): TGTGCCAGCAGTCCCTTAGGGGGGGGTTCCTACAATGAGCAGTTCTTC. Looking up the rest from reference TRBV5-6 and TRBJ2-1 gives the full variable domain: DAGVTQSPTHLIKTRGQQVTLRCSPKSGHDTVSWYQQALGQGPQFIFQYYEEEERQRGNFPDRFSGHQFPNYSSELNVNALLLGDSALYLCASSPLGGGSYNEQFFGPGTRLTVL.

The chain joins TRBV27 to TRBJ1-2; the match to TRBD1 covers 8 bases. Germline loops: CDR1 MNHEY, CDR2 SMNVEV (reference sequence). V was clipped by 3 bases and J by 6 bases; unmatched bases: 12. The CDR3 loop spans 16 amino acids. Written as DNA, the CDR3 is TGTGCCAGCAGTTTTTCATATCAGGGGGCGTCTGATGGCTACACCTTC. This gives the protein CASSFSYQGASDGYTF.

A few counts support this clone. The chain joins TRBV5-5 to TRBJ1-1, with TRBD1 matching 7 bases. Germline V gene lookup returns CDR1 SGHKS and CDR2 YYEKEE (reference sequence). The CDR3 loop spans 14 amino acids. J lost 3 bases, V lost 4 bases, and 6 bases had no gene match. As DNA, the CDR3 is TGTGCCAGCAGCAAGAGGGGGCTGGACACTGAAGCTTTCTTT. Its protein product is CASSKRGLDTEAFF.

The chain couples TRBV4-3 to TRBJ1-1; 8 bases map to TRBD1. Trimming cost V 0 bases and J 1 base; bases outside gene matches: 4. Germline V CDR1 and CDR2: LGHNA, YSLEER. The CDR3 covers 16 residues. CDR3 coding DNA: TGCGCCAGCAGCCAAGACCCCAGGGGGCGGAACACTGAAGCTTTCTTT. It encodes CASSQDPRGRNTEAFF.

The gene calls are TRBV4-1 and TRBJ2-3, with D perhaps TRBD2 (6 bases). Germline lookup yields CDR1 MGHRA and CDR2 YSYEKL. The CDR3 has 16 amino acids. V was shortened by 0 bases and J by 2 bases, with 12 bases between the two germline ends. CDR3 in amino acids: CASSQDKGTSTDTQYF. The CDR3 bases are TGCGCCAGCAGCCAAGATAAGGGGACTTCCACAGATACGCAGTATTTT.

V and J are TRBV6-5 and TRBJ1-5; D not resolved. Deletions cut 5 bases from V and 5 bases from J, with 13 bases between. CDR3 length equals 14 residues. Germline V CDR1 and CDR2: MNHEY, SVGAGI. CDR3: CASSRNVRDQPQHF. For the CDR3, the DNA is TGTGCCAGCAGTCGAAATGTACGGGATCAGCCCCAGCATTTT.

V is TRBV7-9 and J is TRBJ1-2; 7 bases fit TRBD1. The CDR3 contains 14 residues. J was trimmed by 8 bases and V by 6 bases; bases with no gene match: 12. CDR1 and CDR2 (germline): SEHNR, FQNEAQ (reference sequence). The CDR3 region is CASRGGGTAYGYTF. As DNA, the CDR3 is TGTGCCAGCAGGGGGGGCGGGACAGCCTACGGCTACACCTTC.

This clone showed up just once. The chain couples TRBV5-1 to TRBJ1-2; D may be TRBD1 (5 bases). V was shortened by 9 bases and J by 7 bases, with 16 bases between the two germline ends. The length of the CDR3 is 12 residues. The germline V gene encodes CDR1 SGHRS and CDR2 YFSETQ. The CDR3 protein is CATSPGEGGYTF. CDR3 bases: TGCGCCACTTCGCCGGGGGAGGGTGGCTACACCTTC.

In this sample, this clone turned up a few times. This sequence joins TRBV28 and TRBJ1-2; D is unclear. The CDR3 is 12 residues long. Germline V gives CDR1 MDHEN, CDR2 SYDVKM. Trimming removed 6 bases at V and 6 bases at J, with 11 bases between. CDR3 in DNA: TGTGCCAGCAGAGCGCTCCGTGATGGCTACACCTTC. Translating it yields CASRALRDGYTF.

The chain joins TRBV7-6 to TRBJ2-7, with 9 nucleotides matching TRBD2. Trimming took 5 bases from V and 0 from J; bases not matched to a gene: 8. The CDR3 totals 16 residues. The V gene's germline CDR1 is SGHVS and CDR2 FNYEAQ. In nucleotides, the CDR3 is TGTGCCAGCAGCCAATCATTAGCGGGAGACTCCTACGAGCAGTACTTC. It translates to CASSQSLAGDSYEQYF.

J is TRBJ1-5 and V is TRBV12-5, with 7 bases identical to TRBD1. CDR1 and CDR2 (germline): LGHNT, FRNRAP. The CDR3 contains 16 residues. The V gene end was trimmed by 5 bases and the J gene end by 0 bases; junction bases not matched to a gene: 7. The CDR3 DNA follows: TGTGCTAGTGGTACGGGACAGCGCTTTAGCAATCAGCCCCAGCATTTT. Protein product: CASGTGQRFSNQPQHF.

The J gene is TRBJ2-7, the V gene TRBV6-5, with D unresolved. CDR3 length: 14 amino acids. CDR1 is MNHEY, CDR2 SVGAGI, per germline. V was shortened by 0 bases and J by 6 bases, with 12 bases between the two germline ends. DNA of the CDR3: TGTGCCAGCAGTTACTCACCGGATTCGGGCGAGCAGTACTTC. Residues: CASSYSPDSGEQYF.

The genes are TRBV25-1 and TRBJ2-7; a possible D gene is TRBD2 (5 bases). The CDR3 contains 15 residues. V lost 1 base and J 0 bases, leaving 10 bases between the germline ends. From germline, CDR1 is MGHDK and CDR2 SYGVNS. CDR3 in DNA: TGTGCCAGCAGTGAATCTAGCCCTGTCTCCTACGAGCAGTACTTC. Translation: CASSESSPVSYEQYF.

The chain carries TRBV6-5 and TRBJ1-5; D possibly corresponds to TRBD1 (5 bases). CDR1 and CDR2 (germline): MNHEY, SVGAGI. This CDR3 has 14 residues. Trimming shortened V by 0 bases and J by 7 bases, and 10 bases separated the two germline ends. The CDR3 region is CASSYSSQGQPQHF. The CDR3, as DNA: TGTGCCAGCAGTTACTCTTCCCAGGGACAGCCCCAGCATTTT.

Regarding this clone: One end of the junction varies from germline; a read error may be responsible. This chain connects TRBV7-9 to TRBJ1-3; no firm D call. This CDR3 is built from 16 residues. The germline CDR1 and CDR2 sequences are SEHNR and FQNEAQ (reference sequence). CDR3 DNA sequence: TGTTCCAGCAGCTTAGGTGGAGAGCACTCTGGAAACACCATATATTTT. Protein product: CSSSLGGEHSGNTIYF.